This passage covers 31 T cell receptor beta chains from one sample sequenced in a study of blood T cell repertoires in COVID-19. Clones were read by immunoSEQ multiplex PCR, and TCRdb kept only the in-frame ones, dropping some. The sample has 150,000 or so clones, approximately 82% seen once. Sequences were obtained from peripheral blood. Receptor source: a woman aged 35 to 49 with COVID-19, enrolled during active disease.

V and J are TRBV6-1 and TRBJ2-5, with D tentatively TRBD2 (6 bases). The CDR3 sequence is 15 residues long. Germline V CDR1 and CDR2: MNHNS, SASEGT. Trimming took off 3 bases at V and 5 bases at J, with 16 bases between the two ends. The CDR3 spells CASSDGGTNWETQYF. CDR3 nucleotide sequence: TGTGCCAGCAGTGATGGGGGGACCAATTGGGAGACCCAGTACTTC.

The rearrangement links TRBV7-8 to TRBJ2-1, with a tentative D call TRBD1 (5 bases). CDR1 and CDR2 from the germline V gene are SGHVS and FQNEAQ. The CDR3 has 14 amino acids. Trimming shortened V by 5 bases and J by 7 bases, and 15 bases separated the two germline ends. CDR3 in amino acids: CASSKNSQGNEQFF. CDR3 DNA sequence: TGTGCCAGCAGCAAAAATTCTCAGGGTAATGAGCAGTTCTTC.

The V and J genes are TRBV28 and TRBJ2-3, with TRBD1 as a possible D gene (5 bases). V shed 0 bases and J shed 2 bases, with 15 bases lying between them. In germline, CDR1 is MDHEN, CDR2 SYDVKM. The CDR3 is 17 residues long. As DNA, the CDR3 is TGTGCCAGCAGTTTATGGAGCAGGGCTTTAGCCACAGATACGCAGTATTTT. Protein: CASSLWSRALATDTQYF.

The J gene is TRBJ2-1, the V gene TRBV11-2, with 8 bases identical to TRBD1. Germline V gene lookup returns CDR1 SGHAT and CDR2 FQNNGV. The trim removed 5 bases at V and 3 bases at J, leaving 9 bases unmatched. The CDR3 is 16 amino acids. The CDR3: CASSPTGGHFYNEQFF. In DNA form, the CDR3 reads TGTGCCAGCAGCCCAACAGGGGGACACTTCTACAATGAGCAGTTCTTC.

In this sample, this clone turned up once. The CDR3 DNA is TGTGCCAGCAGCTTAGCGCGGCAGGGGGCGAATGAGCAGTTCTTC. It translates to CASSLARQGANEQFF. This rearrangement joins TRBV11-2 to TRBJ2-1; 8 bases fit TRBD1. J was trimmed by 7 bases and V by 1 base; bases with no gene match: 6. The germline V gene encodes CDR1 SGHAT and CDR2 FQNNGV. The CDR3 totals 15 residues.

This CDR3 is CASSPTGAFGNTIYF. DNA of the CDR3: TGTGCCAGCAGTCCGACAGGGGCTTTTGGAAACACCATATATTTT. The V and J genes are TRBV6-6 and TRBJ1-3, with TRBD1 matching 8 bases. Germline CDR1 MNHNY, CDR2 SVGAGI (reference sequence). V dropped 5 bases and J dropped 3; count of bases not matched to a gene: 6. The CDR3 covers 15 residues.

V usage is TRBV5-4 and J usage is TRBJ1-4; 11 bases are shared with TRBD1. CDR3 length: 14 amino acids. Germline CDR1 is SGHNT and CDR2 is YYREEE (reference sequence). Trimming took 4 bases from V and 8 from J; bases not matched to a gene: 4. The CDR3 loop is CASSRDRGSEKLFF. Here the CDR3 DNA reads TGTGCCAGCAGCCGGGACAGGGGGTCGGAAAAACTGTTTTTT.

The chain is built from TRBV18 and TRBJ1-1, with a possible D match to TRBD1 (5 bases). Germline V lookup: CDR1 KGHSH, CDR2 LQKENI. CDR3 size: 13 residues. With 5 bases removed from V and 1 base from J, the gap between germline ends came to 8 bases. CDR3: CASSATENTEAFF. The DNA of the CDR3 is TGTGCCAGCTCAGCGACAGAGAACACTGAAGCTTTCTTT.

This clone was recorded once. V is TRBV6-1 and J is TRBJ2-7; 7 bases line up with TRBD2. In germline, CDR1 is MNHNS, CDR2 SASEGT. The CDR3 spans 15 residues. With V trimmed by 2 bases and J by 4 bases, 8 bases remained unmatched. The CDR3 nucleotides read TGTGCCAGCAGTGAATATGAGGGAGGGACGTACGAGCAGTACTTC. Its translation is CASSEYEGGTYEQYF.

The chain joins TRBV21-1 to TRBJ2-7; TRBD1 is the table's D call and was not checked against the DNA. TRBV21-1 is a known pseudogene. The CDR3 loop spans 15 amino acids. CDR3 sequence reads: CASSKEGHPDLEQYV. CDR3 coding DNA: TGTGCCAGCAGCAAAGAGGGACACCCCGACCTCGAGCAGTACGTC.

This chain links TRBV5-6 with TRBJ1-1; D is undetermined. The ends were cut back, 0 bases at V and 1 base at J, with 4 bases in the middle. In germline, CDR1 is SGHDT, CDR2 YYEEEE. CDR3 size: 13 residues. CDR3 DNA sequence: TGTGCCAGCAGCTTGGGGGCGAACACTGAAGCTTTCTTT. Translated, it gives CASSLGANTEAFF.

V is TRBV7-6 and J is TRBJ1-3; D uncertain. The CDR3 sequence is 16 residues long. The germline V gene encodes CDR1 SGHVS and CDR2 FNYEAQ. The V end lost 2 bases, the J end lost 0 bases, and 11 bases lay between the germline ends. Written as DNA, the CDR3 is TGTGCCAGCAGCTTAAGTCGCGTTAGCTCTGGAAACACCATATATTTT. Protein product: CASSLSRVSSGNTIYF.

The CDR3 DNA reads TGTGCCAGCAGAGAGGGGGTGGATAATTCACCCCTCCACTTT. Residues: CASREGVDNSPLHF. This chain connects TRBV9 to TRBJ1-6; tentatively, D is TRBD1 (6 bases). V lost 5 bases, J lost 5 bases, and 11 bases lay in between. Per germline, CDR1 SGDLS and CDR2 YYNGEE. This CDR3 has 14 amino acids.

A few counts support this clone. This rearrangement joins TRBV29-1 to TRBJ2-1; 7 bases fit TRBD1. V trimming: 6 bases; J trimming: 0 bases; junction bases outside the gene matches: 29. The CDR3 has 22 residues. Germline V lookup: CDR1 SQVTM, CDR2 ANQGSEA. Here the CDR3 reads CSVTQAPIRDSPHRGSYNEQFF. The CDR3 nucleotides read TGCAGCGTCACTCAAGCTCCGATCCGGGACAGTCCACACCGTGGCTCCTACAATGAGCAGTTCTTC.

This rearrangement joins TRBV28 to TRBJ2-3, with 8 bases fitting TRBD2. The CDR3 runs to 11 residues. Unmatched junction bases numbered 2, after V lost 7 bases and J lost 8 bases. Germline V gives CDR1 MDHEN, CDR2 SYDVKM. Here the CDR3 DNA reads TGTGCCAGCACAGCGGGGGCTACGCAGTATTTT. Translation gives CASTAGATQYF.

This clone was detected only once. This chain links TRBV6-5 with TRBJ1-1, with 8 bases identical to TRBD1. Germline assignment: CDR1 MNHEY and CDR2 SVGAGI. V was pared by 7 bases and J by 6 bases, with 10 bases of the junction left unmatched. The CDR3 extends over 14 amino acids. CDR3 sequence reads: CASNSDRAIPEAFF. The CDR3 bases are TGTGCCAGCAACTCGGACAGGGCCATCCCTGAAGCTTTCTTT.

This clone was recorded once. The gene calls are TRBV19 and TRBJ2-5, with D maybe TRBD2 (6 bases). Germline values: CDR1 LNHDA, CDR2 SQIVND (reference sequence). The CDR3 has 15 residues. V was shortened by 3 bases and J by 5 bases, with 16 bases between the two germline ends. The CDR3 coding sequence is TGTGCCAGTAGTATCTCCGCGGGACCGGGGGAGACCCAGTACTTC. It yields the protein CASSISAGPGETQYF.

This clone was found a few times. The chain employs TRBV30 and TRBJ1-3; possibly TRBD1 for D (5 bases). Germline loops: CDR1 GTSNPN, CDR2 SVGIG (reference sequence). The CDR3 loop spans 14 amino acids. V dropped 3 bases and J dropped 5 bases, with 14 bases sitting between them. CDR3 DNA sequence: TGTGCCTGGAGCGAAGCAGCAGGGCGAAACACCATATATTTT. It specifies CAWSEAAGRNTIYF.

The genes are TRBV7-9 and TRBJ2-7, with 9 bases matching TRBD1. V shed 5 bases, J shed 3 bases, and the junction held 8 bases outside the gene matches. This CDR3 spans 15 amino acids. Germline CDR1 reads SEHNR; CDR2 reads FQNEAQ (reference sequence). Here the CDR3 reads CASSPGTGNVYEQYF. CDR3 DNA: TGTGCCAGCAGCCCCGGGACAGGGAATGTCTACGAGCAGTACTTC.

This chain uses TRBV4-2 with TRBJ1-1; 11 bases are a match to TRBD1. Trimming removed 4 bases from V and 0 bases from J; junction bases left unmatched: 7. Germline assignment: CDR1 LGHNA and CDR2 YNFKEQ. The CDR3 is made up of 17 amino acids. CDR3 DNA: TGTGCCAGCAGCCCAAGAGGGACAGGGGGGGTGAACACTGAAGCTTTCTTT. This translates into CASSPRGTGGVNTEAFF.

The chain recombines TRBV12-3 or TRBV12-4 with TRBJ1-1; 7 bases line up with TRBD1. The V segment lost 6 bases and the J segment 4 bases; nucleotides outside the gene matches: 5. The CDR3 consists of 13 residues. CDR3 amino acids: CASSDRVSTEAFF. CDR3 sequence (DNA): TGTGCCAGCAGCGACAGGGTGAGCACTGAAGCTTTCTTT.

CDR3 loop: CASSLGASGYTF. CDR3 in DNA: TGTGCCAGCAGCTTAGGGGCATCCGGCTACACCTTC. The chain joins TRBV11-1 to TRBJ1-2, with no clear D. Trimming left V 1 base short and J 8 bases short, with 8 bases between. The CDR3 has 12 amino acids. CDR1 and CDR2 (germline): SGHAT, FQDESV (reference sequence).

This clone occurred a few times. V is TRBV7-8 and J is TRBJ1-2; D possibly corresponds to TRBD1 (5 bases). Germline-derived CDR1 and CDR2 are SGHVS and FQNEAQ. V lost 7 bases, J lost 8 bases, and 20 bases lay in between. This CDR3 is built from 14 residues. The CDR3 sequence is CASTPVRVGQGYTF. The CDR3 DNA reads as TGTGCCAGCACCCCCGTACGTGTGGGGCAAGGCTACACCTTC.

The CDR3, as DNA: TGTGCCAGCAGTGACCCAGGGGGCGCCTTGGAGACCCAGTACTTC. Protein: CASSDPGGALETQYF. The chain joins TRBV6-1 to TRBJ2-5; 8 positions agree with TRBD1. Trimming removed 3 bases from V and 5 bases from J; junction bases left unmatched: 8. The CDR3 consists of 15 residues. Germline values: CDR1 MNHNS, CDR2 SASEGT.

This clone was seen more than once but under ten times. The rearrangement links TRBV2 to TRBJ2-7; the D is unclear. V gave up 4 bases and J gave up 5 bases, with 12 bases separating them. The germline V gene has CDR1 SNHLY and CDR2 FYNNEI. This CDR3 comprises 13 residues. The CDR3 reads CASSAELADEQYV. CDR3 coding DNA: TGTGCCAGCAGTGCGGAGTTGGCTGACGAGCAGTACGTC.

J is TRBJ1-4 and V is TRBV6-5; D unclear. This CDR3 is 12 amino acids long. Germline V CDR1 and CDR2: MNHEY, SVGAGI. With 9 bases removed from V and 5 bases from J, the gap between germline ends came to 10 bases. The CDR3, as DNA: TGTGCCAGTAGGCGGGGAAATGAAAAACTGTTTTTT. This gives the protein CASRRGNEKLFF.

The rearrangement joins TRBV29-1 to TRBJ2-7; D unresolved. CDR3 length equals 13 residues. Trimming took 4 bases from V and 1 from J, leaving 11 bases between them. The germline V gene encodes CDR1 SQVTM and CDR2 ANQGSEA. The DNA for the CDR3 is TGCAGCGTTGCTCTACTTAATTCCTACGAGCAGTACTTC. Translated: CSVALLNSYEQYF.

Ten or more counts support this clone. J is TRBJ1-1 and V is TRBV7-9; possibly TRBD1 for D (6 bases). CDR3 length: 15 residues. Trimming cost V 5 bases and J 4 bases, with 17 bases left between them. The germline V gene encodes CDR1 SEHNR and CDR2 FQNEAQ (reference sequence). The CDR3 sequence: CASSPRDVRGTEAFF. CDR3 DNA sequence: TGTGCCAGCAGCCCAAGAGATGTCAGGGGCACTGAAGCTTTCTTT.

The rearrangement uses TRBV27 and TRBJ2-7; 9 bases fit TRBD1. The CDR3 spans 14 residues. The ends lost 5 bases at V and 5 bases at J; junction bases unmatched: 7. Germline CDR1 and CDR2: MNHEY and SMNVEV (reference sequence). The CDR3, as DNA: TGTGCCAGCAGTCAACCGGGACAGGGTCACGAGCAGTACTTC. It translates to CASSQPGQGHEQYF.

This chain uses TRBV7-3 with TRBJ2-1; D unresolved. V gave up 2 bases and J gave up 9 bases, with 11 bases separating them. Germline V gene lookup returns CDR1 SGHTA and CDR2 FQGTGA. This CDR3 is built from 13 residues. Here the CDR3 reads CASSLLVYSEQFF. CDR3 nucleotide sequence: TGTGCCAGCAGCTTATTGGTGTATAGTGAGCAGTTCTTC.

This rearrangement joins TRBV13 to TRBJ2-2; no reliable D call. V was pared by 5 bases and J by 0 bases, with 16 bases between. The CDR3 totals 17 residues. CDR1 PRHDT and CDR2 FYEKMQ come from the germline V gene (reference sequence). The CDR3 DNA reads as TGTGCCAGCAGCGCCAAATTGTGGGCCTCGAACACCGGGGAGCTGTTTTTT. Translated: CASSAKLWASNTGELFF.